What follows describes a single TCR beta chain. This specimen comes from a study of blood T cell repertoires in COVID-19. Across the whole study: COVID-19 samples collected from the United States, Italy and Spain covered acute and convalescent phases. T cells, B-cell-depleted T cells, or PBMCs provided the cDNA or gDNA that served as material.

V gave up 2 bases and J gave up 3 bases; unmatched junction bases: 6. Germline V gene sequence: CDR1 LGHNA, CDR2 YNFKEQ. CDR3 length equals 16 residues. Original methodology: Reference gene primer amplification gave nucleated cell count estimates. Produced via immunoSEQ multiplex PCR; TCRdb's table is partial and in-frame only. D and trimming come from the DNA, and the V and J calls and clone size come from that table. In the table there are around 200,000 clones, more than 60% of which are singletons. This chain uses TRBV4-2 with TRBJ2-2; TRBD2 agrees at 7 bases. Sequencing was carried out using peripheral blood. The receptor's source is a man in his forties or fifties who had recovered from COVID-19. The CDR3 reads CASSQTFAGDTGELFF. CDR3 DNA: TGTGCCAGCAGCCAAACGTTCGCGGGAGACACCGGGGAGCTGTTTTTT.